These 19 T cell receptor beta chains share one sample of origin, sequenced in a study of blood T cell repertoires in COVID-19. Generated by immunoSEQ multiplex PCR, the TCRdb table keeps only in-frame clones and is missing some. The sample yields hundreds of thousands of clones, around 82% seen once. Sequencing was done on a sample of peripheral blood. Receptor source: a woman between 35 and 50 years old with active or convalescent COVID-19.

This sequence joins TRBV6-2 or TRBV6-3 and TRBJ2-5; 7 bases fit TRBD1. V was clipped by 2 bases and J by 5 bases; unmatched bases: 2. Germline CDR1 MNHEY, CDR2 SVGEGT. CDR3 length equals 13 residues. The CDR3 DNA reads as TGTGCCAGCAGTTACGACAGGGTTGAGACCCAGTACTTC. It encodes CASSYDRVETQYF.

The gene calls are TRBV7-6 and TRBJ2-7, with D perhaps TRBD1 (5 bases). With 6 bases removed from V and 2 bases from J, the gap between germline ends came to 14 bases. CDR1 and CDR2 (germline): SGHVS, FNYEAQ. The CDR3 is made up of 14 amino acids. CDR3: CASRLLPGTYEQYF. The CDR3 DNA reads TGTGCCAGCAGGTTACTCCCAGGGACCTACGAGCAGTACTTC.

V usage is TRBV4-1 and J usage is TRBJ2-5; D ambiguous. This CDR3 comprises 12 residues. CDR1 is MGHRA, CDR2 YSYEKL, per germline. With 4 bases removed from V and 7 bases from J, the gap between germline ends came to 10 bases. The CDR3: CASSLDRGTQYF. The CDR3 DNA reads TGCGCCAGCAGCCTCGACCGCGGGACCCAGTACTTC.

The sample holds a few counts of this clone. CDR3 nucleotide sequence: TGTGCCAGCAGCCTGGGACTGATGTACCAAGAGACCCAGTACTTC. This encodes CASSLGLMYQETQYF. V and J are TRBV7-2 and TRBJ2-5; perhaps TRBD2 as D (6 bases). In germline, CDR1 is SGHTA, CDR2 FQGNSA. The CDR3 extends over 15 amino acids. Trimming left V 5 bases short and J 0 bases short, with 13 bases between. Complete variable domain (other parts from reference TRBV7-2 and TRBJ2-5): GAGVSQSPSNKVTEKGKDVELRCDPISGHTALYWYRQSLGQGLEFLIYFQGNSAPDKSGLPSDRFSAERTGGSVSTLTIQRTQQEDSAVYLCASSLGLMYQETQYFGPGTRLLVL.

The chain combines TRBV5-1 with TRBJ1-3; D gene ambiguous. Between the trimmed V and J ends, which lost 0 bases and 0 bases, there was a span of 7 bases. Per germline, CDR1 SGHRS and CDR2 YFSETQ. This CDR3 has 15 residues. CDR3 bases: TGCGCCAGCAGCTTGGTGGGGAGCTCTGGAAACACCATATATTTT. This sequence encodes CASSLVGSSGNTIYF.

The chain has TRBV6-2 or TRBV6-3 and TRBJ1-2; 8 bases map to TRBD1. Germline V gives CDR1 MNHEY, CDR2 SVGEGT. V was pared by 2 bases and J by 9 bases, with 5 bases of the junction left unmatched. The CDR3 covers 13 residues. In DNA form, the CDR3 reads TGTGCCAGCAGTTACGGACAGGGAGGACGCTACACCTTC. Encoded protein: CASSYGQGGRYTF.

The CDR3 nucleotides read TGTGCCAGCTCCCCTGCGTTCGGGAGGGAGCGCACCGGGGAGCTGTTTTTT. Translation gives CASSPAFGRERTGELFF. This sequence joins TRBV18 and TRBJ2-2; 8 bases align to TRBD2. CDR3 length equals 17 residues. Germline V gene lookup returns CDR1 KGHSH and CDR2 LQKENI. The ends lost 6 bases at V and 4 bases at J; junction bases unmatched: 13.

V usage is TRBV2 and J usage is TRBJ2-7; TRBD1 matches 11 bases. The germline V gene has CDR1 SNHLY and CDR2 FYNNEI. CDR3 length: 16 amino acids. Trimming at V came to 8 bases and at J to 3 bases, leaving 12 bases not matched to a gene. The CDR3 DNA reads TGTGCCAGCCAACAAACCCCCGGGACAGGGGGCTACGAGCAGTACTTC. Translated, it gives CASQQTPGTGGYEQYF.

J is TRBJ2-6 and V is TRBV24-1; 15 bases are shared with TRBD2. Germline loops: CDR1 KGHDR, CDR2 SFDVKD. CDR3 length: 19 amino acids. J was trimmed by 1 base and V by 2 bases; bases with no gene match: 2. CDR3 nucleotides: TGTGCCACCAGTGATTCCGGGACTAGCGGGGGGTCTGGGGCCAACGTCCTGACTTTC. This encodes CATSDSGTSGGSGANVLTF.

This clone was detected only once. V usage is TRBV7-9 and J usage is TRBJ2-1, with D possibly being TRBD2 (5 bases). V dropped 1 base and J dropped 8 bases, with 12 bases sitting between them. There are 14 residues in the CDR3. Germline V lookup: CDR1 SEHNR, CDR2 FQNEAQ (reference sequence). CDR3 sequence (DNA): TGTGCCAGCAGCTTAGGAGGAGGCCATGATGAGCAGTTCTTC. Translated, it gives CASSLGGGHDEQFF.

This rearrangement joins TRBV2 to TRBJ2-3; 8 nucleotides match TRBD2. V was clipped by 8 bases and J by 0 bases; unmatched bases: 4. The CDR3 has 14 amino acids. Germline assignment: CDR1 SNHLY and CDR2 FYNNEI. CDR3 protein: CASGLASSTDTQYF. The DNA for the CDR3 is TGTGCCAGCGGACTAGCCTCTAGCACAGATACGCAGTATTTT.

The gene calls are TRBV7-6 and TRBJ2-3; 11 bases map to TRBD2. CDR1 is SGHVS, CDR2 FNYEAQ, per germline. Trimming at V came to 2 bases and at J to 3 bases, leaving 7 bases not matched to a gene. This CDR3 is built from 17 residues. The CDR3 loop reads CASSLRSGGAGTDTQYF. The CDR3 region has the DNA TGTGCCAGCAGCTTACGTAGCGGGGGGGCCGGTACAGATACGCAGTATTTT. Full variable domain (outside the CDR3, taken from reference TRBV7-6 and TRBJ2-3): GAGVSQSPRYKVTKRGQDVALRCDPISGHVSLYWYRQALGQGPEFLTYFNYEAQQDKSGLPNDRFSAERPEGSISTLTIQRTEQRDSAMYRCASSLRSGGAGTDTQYFGPGTRLTVL.

The rearrangement links TRBV28 to TRBJ1-2; the D gene is possibly TRBD1 (5 bases). V was shortened by 6 bases and J by 4 bases, with 12 bases between the two germline ends. Per the germline V gene, CDR1 is MDHEN and CDR2 is SYDVKM. This CDR3 contains 13 residues. The CDR3 sequence is CASRRDSLYGYTF. The CDR3 DNA reads as TGTGCCAGCAGGCGCGACAGCCTCTATGGCTACACCTTC.

The chain combines TRBV5-4 with TRBJ1-4, with a weak D call TRBD1 (5 bases). The germline CDR1 and CDR2 sequences are SGHNT and YYREEE (reference sequence). Trimming shortened V by 5 bases and J by 7 bases, and 12 bases separated the two germline ends. There are 13 residues in the CDR3. The CDR3 nucleotides read TGTGCCAGCAGTTTCTGGGGCGTTGAAAAACTGTTTTTT. It yields the protein CASSFWGVEKLFF.

The rearrangement links TRBV30 to TRBJ2-1; no firm D call. V was trimmed by 0 bases and J by 1 base, leaving 7 bases between them. CDR1 GTSNPN and CDR2 SVGIG come from the germline V gene (reference sequence). The CDR3 totals 14 residues. The CDR3 DNA is TGTGCCTGGAGTGTACCGGTTTCCTACAATGAGCAGTTCTTC. It is translated as CAWSVPVSYNEQFF.

This clone was found a few times. The chain joins TRBV7-9 to TRBJ2-7; 7 positions match TRBD1. Germline V gives CDR1 SEHNR, CDR2 FQNEAQ (reference sequence). The CDR3 is 16 residues long. The V segment lost 1 base and the J segment 0 bases; nucleotides outside the gene matches: 6. The DNA for the CDR3 is TGTGCCAGCAGCTTAGGAGGGCAGGGGGTCTCCTACGAGCAGTACTTC. Encoded protein: CASSLGGQGVSYEQYF.

This clone occurred once. The V and J genes are TRBV27 and TRBJ2-1; the D gene is possibly TRBD1 (6 bases). Trimming removed 1 base from V and 7 bases from J, with 11 bases in between. Germline values: CDR1 MNHEY, CDR2 SMNVEV (reference sequence). The CDR3 runs to 14 residues. The CDR3 DNA is TGTGCCAGCAGTTTATGGGGCAGGGGAAATGAGCAGTTCTTC. It codes for CASSLWGRGNEQFF.

V usage is TRBV12-5 and J usage is TRBJ1-2; TRBD1 matches at 7 bases. Trimming cost V 6 bases and J 3 bases; bases outside gene matches: 10. Germline values: CDR1 LGHNT, CDR2 FRNRAP. The CDR3 is 15 amino acids. The CDR3, as DNA: TGTGCTAGTGGCCCCGGGACAGAGATGGACTATGGCTACACCTTC. This sequence encodes CASGPGTEMDYGYTF.

This chain joins TRBV13 and TRBJ2-3, with 7 positions matching TRBD2. This CDR3 region has 15 residues. Germline values: CDR1 PRHDT, CDR2 FYEKMQ (reference sequence). V lost 0 bases to trimming and J lost 4 bases; unmatched junction nucleotides: 4. CDR3 in DNA: TGTGCCAGCAGCTTAGGAGGGGACTACGCAGATACGCAGTATTTT. As protein: CASSLGGDYADTQYF.